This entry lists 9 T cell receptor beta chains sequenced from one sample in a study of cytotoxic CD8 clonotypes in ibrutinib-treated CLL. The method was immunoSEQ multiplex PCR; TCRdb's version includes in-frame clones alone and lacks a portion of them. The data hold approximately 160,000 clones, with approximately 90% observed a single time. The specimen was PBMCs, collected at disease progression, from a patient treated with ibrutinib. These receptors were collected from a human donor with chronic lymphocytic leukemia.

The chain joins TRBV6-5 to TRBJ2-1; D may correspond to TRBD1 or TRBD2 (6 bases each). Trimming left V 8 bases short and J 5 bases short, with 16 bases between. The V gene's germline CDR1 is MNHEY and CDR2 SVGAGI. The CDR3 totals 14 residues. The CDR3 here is CASWGAGRNNEQFF. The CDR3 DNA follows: TGTGCCAGCTGGGGGGCGGGAAGAAACAATGAGCAGTTCTTC.

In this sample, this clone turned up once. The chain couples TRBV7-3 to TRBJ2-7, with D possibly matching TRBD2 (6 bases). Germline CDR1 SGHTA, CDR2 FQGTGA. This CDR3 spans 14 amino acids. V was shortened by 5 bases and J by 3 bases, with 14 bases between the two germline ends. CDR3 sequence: CASSPTSSSYEQYF. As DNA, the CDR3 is TGTGCCAGCAGCCCCACTAGCTCCAGCTACGAGCAGTACTTC.

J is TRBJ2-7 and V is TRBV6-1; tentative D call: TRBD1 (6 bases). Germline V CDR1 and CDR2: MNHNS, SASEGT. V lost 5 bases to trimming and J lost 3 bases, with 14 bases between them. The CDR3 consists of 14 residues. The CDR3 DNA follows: TGTGCCAGCAGTCTCCGGTCAGGGGACTACGAGCAGTACTTC. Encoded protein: CASSLRSGDYEQYF.

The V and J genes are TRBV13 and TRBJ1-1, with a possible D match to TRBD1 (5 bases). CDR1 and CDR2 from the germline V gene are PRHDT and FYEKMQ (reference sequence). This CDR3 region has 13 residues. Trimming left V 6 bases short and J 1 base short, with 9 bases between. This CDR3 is CASRLQGNTEAFF. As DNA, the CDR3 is TGTGCCAGCAGACTCCAGGGGAACACTGAAGCTTTCTTT.

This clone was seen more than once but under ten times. The CDR3 protein is CASSRAGYEQYF. For the CDR3, the DNA is TGTGCCAGCAGTAGAGCCGGGTACGAGCAGTACTTC. This chain joins TRBV6-5 and TRBJ2-7; D remains unclear. CDR1 MNHEY and CDR2 SVGAGI come from the germline V gene. CDR3 size: 12 residues. V lost 5 bases and J 4 bases, leaving 9 bases between the germline ends.

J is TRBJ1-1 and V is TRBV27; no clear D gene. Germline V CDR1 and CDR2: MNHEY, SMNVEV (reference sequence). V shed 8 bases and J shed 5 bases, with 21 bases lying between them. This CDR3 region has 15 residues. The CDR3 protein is CASGFFWNGETEAFF. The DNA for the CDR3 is TGTGCCAGCGGGTTTTTCTGGAACGGGGAGACTGAAGCTTTCTTT.

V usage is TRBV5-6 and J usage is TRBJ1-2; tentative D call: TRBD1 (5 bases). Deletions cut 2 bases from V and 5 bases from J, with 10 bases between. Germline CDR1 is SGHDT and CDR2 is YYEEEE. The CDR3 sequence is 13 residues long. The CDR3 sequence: CASSLRGMYGYTF. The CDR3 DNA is TGTGCCAGCAGCTTACGGGGGATGTATGGCTACACCTTC.

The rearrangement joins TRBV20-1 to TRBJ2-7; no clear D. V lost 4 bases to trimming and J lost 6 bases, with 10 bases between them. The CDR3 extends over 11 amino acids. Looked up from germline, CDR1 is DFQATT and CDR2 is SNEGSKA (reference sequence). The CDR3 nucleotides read TGCAGTGCTAACATCCAGCGCGAGCAGTACTTC. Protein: CSANIQREQYF.

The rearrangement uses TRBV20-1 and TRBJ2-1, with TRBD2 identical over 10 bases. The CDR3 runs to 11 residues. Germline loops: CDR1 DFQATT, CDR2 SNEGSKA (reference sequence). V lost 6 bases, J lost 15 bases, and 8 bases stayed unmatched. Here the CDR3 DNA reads TGCAGTGCCAGCCCCGGGACTAGCGTGTTCTTC. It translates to CSASPGTSVFF.